The rows below give T cell receptor beta chains drawn from one sample of a study of blood T cell repertoires in COVID-19. Clones were sequenced by immunoSEQ multiplex PCR, and TCRdb holds only the in-frame ones, with some missing. Of 200,000 to 250,000 clones detected, roughly nine tenths appear once; the ten largest clones hold under 7%. The sequencing sample was made of peripheral blood. These receptors were obtained from a man aged 60 to 75 who had recovered from COVID-19. The CDR3 runs from the conserved cysteine through the conserved F or W. D genes are given only for firm matches. Some rows mark clone size as missing; the rest say once, few, many or name a class of expanded clone.

D,size,V,J,DNA,CDR3
NA,NA,TRBV28,TRBJ2-2,TGTGCCTGCGGGGTGGGCACCGGGGAGCTGTTTTTT,CACGVGTGELFF
TRBD1,NA,TRBV27,TRBJ1-4,TGTGCCAGCAGTTTGGACAGGTTTAATGAAAAACTGTTTTTT,CASSLDRFNEKLFF
NA,NA,TRBV10-1,TRBJ2-5,TGCGCCAGCATGTCCGGGGCCGCCAGGGGTCAAGAGACCCAGTACTTC,CASMSGAARGQETQYF
TRBD2,NA,TRBV9,TRBJ2-5,TGTGCCAGCAGCGCGGGAGCGGGAGTTAGTCAGGGGACCCAGTACTTC,CASSAGAGVSQGTQYF
NA,NA,TRBV27,TRBJ2-4,TGTGCCAGCAGCCCCCTAGGGAGCGAAACCAAAAACATTCAGTACTTC,CASSPLGSETKNIQYF
TRBD2,NA,TRBV27,TRBJ2-3,TGTGCCAGCAGTCCGGGACTAGCGGGAGTCATTAGCACAGATACGCAGTATTTT,CASSPGLAGVISTDTQYF
NA,NA,TRBV3-1/TRBV3-2,TRBJ1-4,TGTGCCAGCAGCGCCCCGGGGGGAAATGAAAAACTGTTTTTT,CASSAPGGNEKLFF
TRBD1,NA,TRBV28,TRBJ2-5,TGTGCCAGCAAAGTTGGGGGACAGGGGGGTTGGCAAGAGACCCAGTACTTC,CASKVGGQGGWQETQYF
NA,NA,TRBV7-9,TRBJ1-1,TGTGCCAGCAGCTTACGGGCAGGGGACACTGAAGCTTTCTTT,CASSLRAGDTEAFF
NA,NA,TRBV5-1,TRBJ2-7,TGCGCCAGCAGCTCCGGGAGCTCCTACGAGCAGTACTTC,CASSSGSSYEQYF
NA,NA,TRBV3-1/TRBV3-2,TRBJ2-2,TGTGCCAGCAGCGGCGGGACCTACACCGGGGAGCTGTTTTTT,CASSGGTYTGELFF
NA,few,TRBV4-3,TRBJ1-6,TGCGCCAGCAGCCAAGATTCCTTGGGCCAGAATAATTCACCCCTCCACTTT,CASSQDSLGQNNSPLHF
NA,NA,TRBV27,TRBJ1-5,TGTGCCAGCAGTTTCTCTAGCAATCAGCCCCAGCATTTT,CASSFSSNQPQHF
NA,NA,TRBV7-8,TRBJ1-6,TGTGCCAGCAGCTTAGTGAGGGGAGGCGATTCACCCCTCCACTTT,CASSLVRGGDSPLHF
TRBD1,NA,TRBV18,TRBJ1-2,TGTGCCAGCTCACAGGGGGCGGACTATGGCTACACCTTC,CASSQGADYGYTF
NA,once,TRBV10-1,TRBJ1-6,TGCGCCAGCAGTGAGTCGCCCAGGCGATTTTCACCCCTCCACTTT,CASSESPRRFSPLHF
NA,NA,TRBV5-1,TRBJ2-1,TGCGCCAGCAGTCCGCCCCTTGGGGGGAGCTCCTACAATGAGCAGTTCTTC,CASSPPLGGSSYNEQFF
TRBD1,NA,TRBV27,TRBJ1-2,TGTGCCAGCAGTCTAGGGGGCAGCACCCCCTATGGCTACACCTTC,CASSLGGSTPYGYTF
TRBD2,NA,TRBV3-1/TRBV3-2,TRBJ2-1,TGTGCCAGCAGCCAAGAAGTTGCTAGCGGTGCCTACAATGAGCAGTTCTTC,CASSQEVASGAYNEQFF
TRBD1,NA,TRBV15,TRBJ2-2,TGTGCCACCAGCAGTAGGGACAGGGGGTTTCCCGGGGAGCTGTTTTTT,CATSSRDRGFPGELFF
TRBD1,NA,TRBV5-1,TRBJ2-5,TGCGCCAGCAGCCCCGGACAGGGGAAAGAGACCCAGTACTTC,CASSPGQGKETQYF
TRBD1,NA,TRBV11-2,TRBJ1-3,TGTGCCAGCAGCCCTCGGACAGGGACGGGAAACACCATATATTTT,CASSPRTGTGNTIYF
TRBD1,few,TRBV6-6,TRBJ2-7,TGTGCCAGCAGCCTAGGGACAGGATCCTACGAGCAGTACTTC,CASSLGTGSYEQYF
NA,once,TRBV30,TRBJ2-2,TGTGCCTGGAGTGTTTCGGGTGACACCGGGGAGCTGTTTTTT,CAWSVSGDTGELFF
TRBD2,NA,TRBV4-1,TRBJ2-7,TGCGCCAGCAGCTTACGGACTAGCGGCTACGAGCAGTACTTC,CASSLRTSGYEQYF
NA,once,TRBV5-1,TRBJ1-6,TGCGCCAGCAGCTTCGGATTGGAGGCCGGCTCACCCCTCCACTTT,CASSFGLEAGSPLHF
TRBD2,NA,TRBV5-1,TRBJ2-2,TGCGCCAGCAGCTTGGACACTAGCGGGACCGGGGAGCTGTTTTTT,CASSLDTSGTGELFF
TRBD2,few,TRBV14,TRBJ2-7,TGTGCCAGCAGCCAAGAGGGACTAGCGCAACTAAATATGTTCTACGAGCAGTACTTC,CASSQEGLAQLNMFYEQYF
NA,once,TRBV14,TRBJ1-1,TGTGCCAGCAGCCCCCTCGAGCCCCGAGGAGCTTTCTTT,CASSPLEPRGAFF
TRBD1,NA,TRBV6-5,TRBJ1-2,TGTGCCAGCAGTTACGGGCTAGGGGGCAGTAACTATGGCTACACCTTC,CASSYGLGGSNYGYTF